The rows below give T cell receptor beta chains drawn from one sample of a study of shared clonotypes between healthy human individuals. Only in-frame clones appear in the TCRdb table, and some are missing; sequencing was by immunoSEQ multiplex PCR. This sample has around 2,000,000 clones; roughly 94% occur once, and the top ten carry around 1.1%. The sample taken for sequencing was naive CD8+ T cells sorted from blood. Receptor source: a man aged 18 to 30 in good health. The CDR3 runs from the conserved cysteine through the conserved F or W. Fields, in order: D gene, V gene, CDR3 length, clone size, J gene, CDR3 DNA, CDR3 protein. The D gene is left open where the match is weak. The size field is filled for only some rows; it gives once, few, many or a size class.

d_gene: -; v_gene: TRBV13; len: 17; abundance: -; j_gene: TRBJ1-6; CDR3nt: TGTGCCAGCAGCTTAGTCCGGGAAGGGACGGCTAATTCACCCCTCCACTTT; CDR3aa: CASSLVREGTANSPLHF
d_gene: -; v_gene: TRBV7-8; len: 14; abundance: -; j_gene: TRBJ1-5; CDR3nt: TGTGCCAGCAGCTTAGTAGCCGTTAATCAGCCCCAGCATTTT; CDR3aa: CASSLVAVNQPQHF
d_gene: TRBD1; v_gene: TRBV5-1; len: 15; abundance: -; j_gene: TRBJ2-7; CDR3nt: TGCGCCAGCAGCGGGACCGGGACAGGGTTCTACGAGCAGTACTTC; CDR3aa: CASSGTGTGFYEQYF
d_gene: TRBD1; v_gene: TRBV9; len: 15; abundance: -; j_gene: TRBJ1-3; CDR3nt: TGTGCCAGCAGCCCCTCGACAGGGGGAGGAAACACCATATATTTT; CDR3aa: CASSPSTGGGNTIYF
d_gene: TRBD1; v_gene: TRBV6-5; len: 14; abundance: once; j_gene: TRBJ1-5; CDR3nt: TGTGCCAGCAGTGAGACAGGGAACGGTCAGCCCCAGCATTTT; CDR3aa: CASSETGNGQPQHF
d_gene: TRBD1; v_gene: TRBV27; len: 14; abundance: -; j_gene: TRBJ1-1; CDR3nt: TGTGCCAGCAGTTTGGGACAGGGGGGCACTGAAGCTTTCTTT; CDR3aa: CASSLGQGGTEAFF
d_gene: -; v_gene: TRBV18; len: 16; abundance: -; j_gene: TRBJ1-1; CDR3nt: TGTGCCAGCTCACCACCTACCGGCGGAGGCCCCACTGAAGCTTTCTTT; CDR3aa: CASSPPTGGGPTEAFF
d_gene: -; v_gene: TRBV5-1; len: 13; abundance: -; j_gene: TRBJ2-1; CDR3nt: TGCGCCAGCAGCTTGTTAGGCGGGGATGAGCAGTTCTTC; CDR3aa: CASSLLGGDEQFF
d_gene: -; v_gene: TRBV6-1; len: 15; abundance: -; j_gene: TRBJ2-7; CDR3nt: TGTGCCAGCAGTGAAAGTGGAGACACCGGATACGAGCAGTACTTC; CDR3aa: CASSESGDTGYEQYF
d_gene: -; v_gene: TRBV7-8; len: 16; abundance: -; j_gene: TRBJ1-6; CDR3nt: TGTGCCAGCAGCTTAGCAACCGACTCCTATAATTCACCCCTCCACTTT; CDR3aa: CASSLATDSYNSPLHF
d_gene: TRBD1; v_gene: TRBV7-9; len: 15; abundance: -; j_gene: TRBJ1-4; CDR3nt: TGTGCCAGCAGTGGAAGACAGGGGGCAGAGGAAAAACTGTTTTTT; CDR3aa: CASSGRQGAEEKLFF
d_gene: -; v_gene: TRBV4-2; len: 14; abundance: -; j_gene: TRBJ2-1; CDR3nt: TGTGCCAGCAGCCAAGAAAGAGCGGGCGATGAGCAGTTCTTC; CDR3aa: CASSQERAGDEQFF
d_gene: TRBD2; v_gene: TRBV5-6; len: 16; abundance: -; j_gene: TRBJ2-7; CDR3nt: TGTGCCAGCAGCTTGGCAAAGCGGGGGGCCCACTACGAGCAGTACTTC; CDR3aa: CASSLAKRGAHYEQYF
d_gene: -; v_gene: TRBV21-1; len: 10; abundance: -; j_gene: TRBJ1-5; CDR3nt: TGTGCCAGCAGAATTCAGCCCCAGCATTTT; CDR3aa: CASRIQPQHF
d_gene: -; v_gene: TRBV28; len: 14; abundance: -; j_gene: TRBJ2-2; CDR3nt: TGTGCCAGCAGTTTTTCAGGAGACACCGGGGAGCTGTTTTTT; CDR3aa: CASSFSGDTGELFF
d_gene: -; v_gene: TRBV6-1; len: 15; abundance: -; j_gene: TRBJ1-6; CDR3nt: TGTGCCAGCAGTGAAGCTAGGACGGCTGTTGGCCCCCTCCACTTT; CDR3aa: CASSEARTAVGPLHF
d_gene: -; v_gene: TRBV27; len: 14; abundance: few; j_gene: TRBJ1-3; CDR3nt: TGTGCCAGCAGTTTAAGAGGCTTGTCAGACACCATATATTTT; CDR3aa: CASSLRGLSDTIYF
d_gene: TRBD2; v_gene: TRBV7-9; len: 18; abundance: once; j_gene: TRBJ2-1; CDR3nt: TGTGCCAGCAGCGATATGGCCATACTAGCGGGGATTGTGGATGAGCAGTTCTTC; CDR3aa: CASSDMAILAGIVDEQFF
d_gene: TRBD1; v_gene: TRBV25-1; len: 11; abundance: -; j_gene: TRBJ2-1; CDR3nt: TGTGCCAGCAGAAGGGGGCCTGAGCAGTTCTTC; CDR3aa: CASRRGPEQFF
d_gene: -; v_gene: TRBV27; len: 12; abundance: few; j_gene: TRBJ2-7; CDR3nt: TGTGCCAGCAGTTTCTCCCCCTACGAGCAGTACTTC; CDR3aa: CASSFSPYEQYF
d_gene: -; v_gene: TRBV5-8; len: 16; abundance: -; j_gene: TRBJ1-6; CDR3nt: TGTGCCAGCAGCTTGGGTGGAGGGCGGATCGGATCACCCCTCCACTTT; CDR3aa: CASSLGGGRIGSPLHF
d_gene: -; v_gene: TRBV4-2; len: 14; abundance: -; j_gene: TRBJ2-7; CDR3nt: TGTGCCAGCAGCCAAAGCGACAGCTCCTACGAGCAGTACTTC; CDR3aa: CASSQSDSSYEQYF
d_gene: -; v_gene: TRBV5-6; len: 14; abundance: -; j_gene: TRBJ2-7; CDR3nt: TGTGCCAGCAGCACCCATGACAGTGTTGACGAGCAGTACTTC; CDR3aa: CASSTHDSVDEQYF
d_gene: TRBD2; v_gene: TRBV7-9; len: 16; abundance: -; j_gene: TRBJ2-1; CDR3nt: TGTGCCAGCAGCCATCCGGGACTAGCGGGAGGGCCCGCTTTCTTCTTC; CDR3aa: CASSHPGLAGGPAFFF
d_gene: -; v_gene: TRBV27; len: 13; abundance: -; j_gene: TRBJ2-7; CDR3nt: TGTGCCAGCAGCCTTGACCCGGGCAGCGAGCAGTACTTC; CDR3aa: CASSLDPGSEQYF
d_gene: TRBD2; v_gene: TRBV13; len: 15; abundance: once; j_gene: TRBJ2-1; CDR3nt: TGTGCCAGCAGCTTAGAGGGGAGTCGGGAGGTTGAGCAGTTCTTC; CDR3aa: CASSLEGSREVEQFF
d_gene: -; v_gene: TRBV27; len: 18; abundance: -; j_gene: TRBJ2-3; CDR3nt: TGTGCCAGCAGTCCCCTCGCGACTCCGTCAGCTCTCACAGATACGCAGTATTTT; CDR3aa: CASSPLATPSALTDTQYF
d_gene: -; v_gene: TRBV11-2; len: 16; abundance: -; j_gene: TRBJ1-2; CDR3nt: TGTGCCAGCAGCCAAAAATGGGGGGCGAGAGACTATGGCTACACCTTC; CDR3aa: CASSQKWGARDYGYTF
d_gene: TRBD1; v_gene: TRBV7-7; len: 15; abundance: -; j_gene: TRBJ2-7; CDR3nt: TGTGCTAGCAGCTTAGATAGGACAGGGTTCCACGAGCAGTACTTC; CDR3aa: CASSLDRTGFHEQYF
d_gene: -; v_gene: TRBV6-1; len: 17; abundance: -; j_gene: TRBJ1-2; CDR3nt: TGTGCCAGCAGTGAAGGAGGCTTTTCCAGGCTTCCCTCCGGCTACACCTTC; CDR3aa: CASSEGGFSRLPSGYTF
d_gene: -; v_gene: TRBV4-1; len: 17; abundance: -; j_gene: TRBJ1-1; CDR3nt: TGCGCCAGCAGCCAACCATCATCCGGGACTGCGAACACTGAAGCTTTCTTT; CDR3aa: CASSQPSSGTANTEAFF
d_gene: -; v_gene: TRBV28; len: 12; abundance: -; j_gene: TRBJ1-1; CDR3nt: TGTGCCAGCAGTTTAATACCCGACCGAGCTTTCTTT; CDR3aa: CASSLIPDRAFF
d_gene: TRBD1; v_gene: TRBV7-9; len: 16; abundance: -; j_gene: TRBJ2-2; CDR3nt: TGTGCCAGCAGCTCCCGGACAGGCCGGGACACCGGGGAGCTGTTTTTT; CDR3aa: CASSSRTGRDTGELFF
d_gene: -; v_gene: TRBV6-1; len: 16; abundance: -; j_gene: TRBJ2-7; CDR3nt: TGTGCCAGCAGTGAAACGAGGCAGGGGCTCTACTACGAGCAGTACTTC; CDR3aa: CASSETRQGLYYEQYF
d_gene: -; v_gene: TRBV6-5; len: 13; abundance: -; j_gene: TRBJ2-2; CDR3nt: TGTGCCAGCAACCCCTTGGCTGGCGGGGAGCTGTTTTTT; CDR3aa: CASNPLAGGELFF
d_gene: TRBD1; v_gene: TRBV10-3; len: 15; abundance: -; j_gene: TRBJ2-7; CDR3nt: TGTGCCATCAGTGAGCCCGGACAGGGCTCCTACGAGCAGTACTTC; CDR3aa: CAISEPGQGSYEQYF
d_gene: -; v_gene: TRBV7-9; len: 10; abundance: once; j_gene: TRBJ1-3; CDR3nt: TGTGCCTCGTACGGAAACACCATATATTTT; CDR3aa: CASYGNTIYF
d_gene: TRBD2; v_gene: TRBV10-3; len: 14; abundance: -; j_gene: TRBJ2-1; CDR3nt: TGTGCCATCAGTCCGGGACTAGCGGGGGATGAGCAGTTCTTC; CDR3aa: CAISPGLAGDEQFF
d_gene: -; v_gene: TRBV10-3; len: 13; abundance: -; j_gene: TRBJ2-3; CDR3nt: TGTGCCAAAAGGCGGGAAGTGACAGATACGCAGTATTTT; CDR3aa: CAKRREVTDTQYF
d_gene: TRBD2; v_gene: TRBV28; len: 19; abundance: -; j_gene: TRBJ2-1; CDR3nt: TGTGCCAGCAGTTTACCCCCGACTAGCGGGGGGGCTGGAATGGATGAGCAGTTCTTC; CDR3aa: CASSLPPTSGGAGMDEQFF
d_gene: TRBD2; v_gene: TRBV9; len: 19; abundance: -; j_gene: TRBJ2-2; CDR3nt: TGTGCCAGCAGCGTGAGTTCGGGACTAGCGGGGTCCTACACCGGGGAGCTGTTTTTT; CDR3aa: CASSVSSGLAGSYTGELFF
d_gene: TRBD2; v_gene: TRBV27; len: 16; abundance: -; j_gene: TRBJ2-1; CDR3nt: TGTGCCAGCAGTTTATATGTCGGGGGGAACTACAATGAGCAGTTCTTC; CDR3aa: CASSLYVGGNYNEQFF
d_gene: TRBD2; v_gene: TRBV6-1; len: 15; abundance: -; j_gene: TRBJ2-5; CDR3nt: TGTGCCAGCAGTCTATCACGGGGGGGCCAAGAGACCCAGTACTTC; CDR3aa: CASSLSRGGQETQYF
d_gene: TRBD1; v_gene: TRBV5-5; len: 16; abundance: -; j_gene: TRBJ2-7; CDR3nt: TGTGCCAGCAGCTTTTACGTGACAGGGGCTAGCTACGAGCAGTACTTC; CDR3aa: CASSFYVTGASYEQYF
d_gene: TRBD1; v_gene: TRBV4-1; len: 13; abundance: -; j_gene: TRBJ2-7; CDR3nt: TGCGCCAGCAGCCAAGGACAGGGTGTCGAGCAGTACTTC; CDR3aa: CASSQGQGVEQYF
d_gene: -; v_gene: TRBV29-1; len: 11; abundance: -; j_gene: TRBJ1-2; CDR3nt: TGCAGCGTTGAAATAGGAGAGGGCTACACCTTC; CDR3aa: CSVEIGEGYTF
d_gene: -; v_gene: TRBV4-1; len: 14; abundance: once; j_gene: TRBJ2-7; CDR3nt: TGCGCCAGCAGCCAATATATAGGGAACTACGAGCAGTACTTC; CDR3aa: CASSQYIGNYEQYF
d_gene: TRBD1; v_gene: TRBV10-1; len: 16; abundance: -; j_gene: TRBJ1-6; CDR3nt: TGCGCCAGCAGAGATGGACAGGCAGGCCCGCATTCACCCCTCCACTTT; CDR3aa: CASRDGQAGPHSPLHF
d_gene: -; v_gene: TRBV10-3; len: 14; abundance: -; j_gene: TRBJ1-2; CDR3nt: TGTGCCATCAGTGGGGACCGGTCTAACTATGGCTACACCTTC; CDR3aa: CAISGDRSNYGYTF
d_gene: TRBD2; v_gene: TRBV4-1; len: 17; abundance: -; j_gene: TRBJ2-3; CDR3nt: TGCGCCAGCAGCCCTCGGGCTAGCGGGAGCTTAACAGATACGCAGTATTTT; CDR3aa: CASSPRASGSLTDTQYF
d_gene: TRBD2; v_gene: TRBV6-5; len: 15; abundance: -; j_gene: TRBJ2-4; CDR3nt: TGTGCCAGCAGTTTTAACGGGAGGGCCGCGGACATTCAGTACTTC; CDR3aa: CASSFNGRAADIQYF
d_gene: TRBD2; v_gene: TRBV7-8; len: 16; abundance: -; j_gene: TRBJ2-2; CDR3nt: TGTGCCAGCAGCTCAGGACTAGCGGTAAACACCGGGGAGCTGTTTTTT; CDR3aa: CASSSGLAVNTGELFF